Below, 24 T cell receptor beta chains from the same sample are listed, as sequenced in a study of blood T cell repertoires in COVID-19. TCRdb's copy holds only in-frame clones and misses some; the assay was immunoSEQ multiplex PCR. The sample lists roughly 320,000 clones, 75% to 85% occurring once. Sample: peripheral blood. The receptors derive from a human donor in a cohort sampled during active COVID-19.

The chain links TRBV6-1 to TRBJ2-5; no clear D. This CDR3 has 14 amino acids. The ends were cut back, 3 bases at V and 5 bases at J, with 13 bases in the middle. CDR1 is MNHNS, CDR2 SASEGT, per germline. The CDR3 DNA reads as TGTGCCAGCAGTGAGGCAGGCCCTGGGGAGACCCAGTACTTC. Amino acid sequence: CASSEAGPGETQYF.

This chain uses TRBV11-2 with TRBJ1-1; TRBD1 might be the D (5 bases). CDR3 length equals 15 residues. The germline V gene encodes CDR1 SGHAT and CDR2 FQNNGV. Trimming pared 5 bases from V and 3 bases from J, leaving 16 bases between. Here the CDR3 DNA reads TGTGCCAGCAGCCTTCTACCCGGGGGATACACTGAAGCTTTCTTT. Translating it yields CASSLLPGGYTEAFF.

CDR3 region: CASSWGQNTEAFF. The CDR3 DNA follows: TGTGCCAGCAGCTGGGGACAGAACACTGAAGCTTTCTTT. This chain joins TRBV7-3 and TRBJ1-1; possible D gene TRBD1, 6 bases. CDR1 and CDR2 from the germline V gene are SGHTA and FQGTGA. Trimming stripped 4 bases from V and 1 base from J, with 7 bases between. CDR3 length equals 13 residues.

The CDR3 DNA sequence: TGTGCCAGTAGTATTCTTCCAGGTTCCTACGAGCAGTACTTC. Translation gives CASSILPGSYEQYF. The chain has TRBV19 and TRBJ2-7; no firm D call. This CDR3 is built from 14 residues. Trimming took off 3 bases at V and 1 base at J, with 10 bases between the two ends. Looked up from germline, CDR1 is LNHDA and CDR2 is SQIVND (reference sequence).

The genes are TRBV6-5 and TRBJ1-2; tentative D call: TRBD1 (6 bases). Trimming removed 6 bases from V and 5 bases from J, with 10 bases in between. CDR1 and CDR2 from the germline V gene are MNHEY and SVGAGI. This CDR3 is built from 12 residues. CDR3 amino acids: CASSPGQYGYTF. As DNA, the CDR3 is TGTGCCAGCAGCCCAGGACAGTATGGCTACACCTTC.

The chain uses TRBV6-5 and TRBJ2-4, with TRBD1 identical over 7 bases. Trimming removed 6 bases from V and 4 bases from J; junction bases left unmatched: 9. Germline CDR1 and CDR2: MNHEY and SVGAGI. The length of the CDR3 is 15 residues. The CDR3 spells CASSYRDSDKNIQYF. In DNA form, the CDR3 reads TGTGCCAGCAGCTACCGGGACAGCGATAAAAACATTCAGTACTTC.

V is TRBV11-2 and J is TRBJ2-2, with 8 bases that match TRBD1. CDR3 length: 14 residues. Germline values: CDR1 SGHAT, CDR2 FQNNGV. V was clipped by 3 bases and J by 7 bases; unmatched bases: 4. The CDR3, as DNA: TGTGCCAGCAGCTTGGGACAGGTCCGCGGGGAGCTGTTTTTT. Translating it yields CASSLGQVRGELFF.

The V gene is TRBV12-3 or TRBV12-4, the J gene TRBJ1-2; D is undetermined. Trimming cost V 1 base and J 6 bases, with 6 bases left between them. This CDR3 region has 12 residues. The CDR3 bases are TGTGCCAGCAGTTTAGGAAGCAATGGCTACACCTTC. The encoded protein is CASSLGSNGYTF.

This chain connects TRBV12-3 or TRBV12-4 to TRBJ2-7, with D possibly TRBD1 on 5 matching bases. The V end was cut by 5 bases, the J end by 4 bases, with 12 bases between. This CDR3 region has 13 residues. CDR3 bases: TGTGCCAGCAGTCCGGACAACGGGTACGAGCAGTACTTC. Translating gives CASSPDNGYEQYF.

This chain links TRBV12-3 or TRBV12-4 with TRBJ1-1; the D gene is possibly TRBD1 (5 bases). V shed 7 bases and J shed 3 bases, with 6 bases lying between them. The CDR3 is made up of 11 amino acids. CDR3 sequence reads: CASKGDTEAFF. The CDR3, as DNA: TGTGCCAGCAAAGGGGACACTGAAGCTTTCTTT.

The chain joins TRBV21-1 to TRBJ1-1. TRBV21-1 is a known pseudogene. The CDR3 sequence is 12 residues long. As DNA, the CDR3 is TGTGCCAGCAGGATAGCGAACACTGAAGCTTTCTTT. This codes for CASRIANTEAFF.

The V and J genes are TRBV20-1 and TRBJ1-1; D is unresolved. The length of the CDR3 is 15 residues. V gave up 3 bases and J gave up 0 bases, with 14 bases separating them. In germline, CDR1 is DFQATT, CDR2 SNEGSKA (reference sequence). The DNA for the CDR3 is TGCAGTGCTAGTCACGGGATCCTTATGAACACTGAAGCTTTCTTT. The encoded protein is CSASHGILMNTEAFF.

The chain combines TRBV19 with TRBJ2-2; 7 bases align to TRBD2. Germline V gives CDR1 LNHDA, CDR2 SQIVND (reference sequence). The length of the CDR3 is 14 residues. The V and J ends lost 7 bases and 1 base, in that order; junction bases with no gene match: 3. The chain's CDR3 is CASTLAGNTGELFF. CDR3 nucleotide sequence: TGTGCCAGTACCTTAGCGGGGAACACCGGGGAGCTGTTTTTT. Full variable domain (outside the CDR3, taken from reference TRBV19 and TRBJ2-2): DGGITQSPKYLFRKEGQNVTLSCEQNLNHDAMYWYRQDPGQGLRLIYYSQIVNDFQKGDIAEGYSVSREKKESFPLTVTSAQKNPTAFYLCASTLAGNTGELFFGEGSRLTVL.

The gene calls are TRBV5-1 and TRBJ2-7, with D possibly TRBD2 on 6 matching bases. Trimming removed 3 bases at V and 3 bases at J, with 16 bases between. This CDR3 is 15 amino acids long. The germline CDR1 and CDR2 sequences are SGHRS and YFSETQ. DNA of the CDR3: TGCGCCAGCAGCTCCGCGGCGGGACTCCACTACGAGCAGTACTTC. Its translation: CASSSAAGLHYEQYF.

The chain has TRBV3-1 (or the pseudogene TRBV3-2) and TRBJ1-1, with a tentative D call TRBD1 (5 bases). The germline gives CDR1 LGHDT, CDR2 YNNKEL (reference sequence). The ends were cut back, 1 base at V and 5 bases at J, with 17 bases in the middle. The CDR3 is made up of 16 amino acids. CDR3 in amino acids: CASSQASKGSETEAFF. In DNA form, the CDR3 reads TGTGCCAGCAGCCAAGCGTCAAAGGGGTCGGAGACTGAAGCTTTCTTT.

This clone turned up a few times. The chain employs TRBV27 and TRBJ2-2; 9 nucleotides line up with TRBD1. The CDR3 is made up of 16 amino acids. The V and J ends lost 1 base and 6 bases, in that order; junction bases with no gene match: 6. Germline CDR1 reads MNHEY; CDR2 reads SMNVEV (reference sequence). The CDR3 protein is CASSLLPGQGSGELFF. The CDR3 DNA sequence: TGTGCCAGCAGTTTATTACCGGGACAGGGTTCCGGGGAGCTGTTTTTT.

Only a few counts were recorded for this clone. The chain is built from TRBV30 and TRBJ2-3; D remains unclear. Trimming cost V 2 bases and J 6 bases, with 12 bases left between them. CDR3 length: 13 amino acids. From germline, CDR1 is GTSNPN and CDR2 SVGIG (reference sequence). DNA of the CDR3: TGTGCCTGGAGTACGGCACAGTCGGATACGCAGTATTTT. It yields the protein CAWSTAQSDTQYF.

This sequence joins TRBV18 and TRBJ2-5; 10 bases align to TRBD2. CDR1 is KGHSH, CDR2 LQKENI, per germline. The CDR3 covers 15 residues. J was trimmed by 4 bases and V by 3 bases; bases with no gene match: 5. CDR3 coding DNA: TGTGCCAGCTCACCGGGAGGACTAGCGGCAGAGACCCAGTACTTC. Encoded protein: CASSPGGLAAETQYF.

V is TRBV5-8 and J is TRBJ1-1; the D gene is possibly TRBD1 (6 bases). Germline-derived CDR1 and CDR2 are SGHTS and YDEGEE. CDR3 length equals 13 residues. With 4 bases removed from V and 1 base from J, the gap between germline ends came to 8 bases. CDR3 in amino acids: CASSRQENTEAFF. As DNA, the CDR3 is TGTGCCAGCAGCCGACAGGAGAACACTGAAGCTTTCTTT.

The chain carries TRBV5-6 and TRBJ2-3; possible D gene TRBD1, 6 bases. Germline V gene sequence: CDR1 SGHDT, CDR2 YYEEEE. The CDR3 is 14 amino acids. V dropped 2 bases and J dropped 4 bases, with 11 bases sitting between them. The CDR3 reads CASSFPGVADTQYF. As DNA, the CDR3 is TGTGCCAGCAGCTTTCCAGGGGTGGCAGATACGCAGTATTTT.

This clone was counted between two and nine times. Here the CDR3 reads CATSDVAGTSANEQFF. CDR3 sequence (DNA): TGTGCCACCAGTGATGTAGCGGGGACTAGCGCAAATGAGCAGTTCTTC. The genes are TRBV24-1 and TRBJ2-1, with TRBD2 matching 10 bases. Germline CDR1 is KGHDR and CDR2 is SFDVKD. The CDR3 is 16 amino acids. The junction had 8 bases not matched to a gene; V was cut back by 3 bases and J by 7 bases.

The V and J genes are TRBV7-9 and TRBJ2-5; 8 nucleotides match TRBD1. J gave up 2 bases and V 1 base, and 0 bases lay outside the gene matches. The CDR3 loop spans 14 amino acids. CDR1 and CDR2 (germline): SEHNR, FQNEAQ (reference sequence). CDR3 nucleotides: TGTGCCAGCAGCTTAGGGGACAGGCAAGAGACCCAGTACTTC. Protein product: CASSLGDRQETQYF.

The chain has TRBV5-8 and TRBJ2-3, with 8 bases lining up with TRBD1. This CDR3 is 14 amino acids long. V was clipped by 4 bases and J by 2 bases; unmatched bases: 3. Germline values: CDR1 SGHTS, CDR2 YDEGEE. This CDR3 is CASSQTGDTDTQYF. CDR3 sequence (DNA): TGTGCCAGCAGCCAGACAGGGGACACAGATACGCAGTATTTT.

The genes are TRBV30 and TRBJ1-2; 9 nucleotides align to TRBD1. Germline V gives CDR1 GTSNPN, CDR2 SVGIG (reference sequence). The CDR3 is 14 amino acids. The V and J ends lost 5 bases and 2 bases, in that order; junction bases with no gene match: 6. Here the CDR3 DNA reads TGTGCCTGGGTCAGGGACAGGGCAAACTATGGCTACACCTTC. The encoded protein is CAWVRDRANYGYTF.